This T cell receptor (beta chain) appears in the sequencing data of a study of cytomegalovirus exposure and HLA in healthy donors. Concerning this clone: The antigen remains unidentified.

Regarding the study as a whole: A link between a missense DCLRE1C variant and TCR beta V- and J-gene trimming emerged from a later analysis. Analyzed later, most CMV-associated TCR beta chains appeared HLA-restricted.

The PCR ran on 60 Vbeta and 13 Jbeta primers. Assay used: immunoSEQ multiplex PCR; TCRdb lists only in-frame clones, some missing. The sample records around 93,000 clones, just under 80% being singletons. CDR3 length equals 15 residues. With 2 bases removed from V and 10 bases from J, the gap between germline ends came to 15 bases. The germline V gene encodes CDR1 SNHLY and CDR2 FYNNEI. J is TRBJ1-6 and V is TRBV2; D gene uncertain. This receptor was identified in a woman in her 40s in good health and CMV-seronegative. The material sequenced was PBMCs. In DNA form, the CDR3 reads TGTGCCAGCAGTGAACAGGACTGGGGAAGATCACCCCTCCACTTT. This gives the protein CASSEQDWGRSPLHF.